These T cell receptor beta chains were read from a single sample in a study of CD8+CD57+ T cells in acquired aplastic anemia. TCRdb independently ran MiXCR on the reads; one entry per CDR3 protein. The sample consists of about 140,000 distinct CDR3 sequences, roughly two fifths of them appearing once. Sequences were obtained from sorted CD4+, CD8+, or CD8+CD57+ T cells (not recorded which) from PBMCs. The receptor set was obtained from a human donor in good health, serving as a control. The CDR3 runs from the conserved cysteine through the conserved F or W. A D gene is named only where the DNA matches it firmly.

J gene	V gene	D gene	CDR3 protein
TRBJ1-6	TRBV24-1	-	CATRHRWGVENSPLHF
TRBJ2-1	TRBV20-1	TRBD2	CSASRLAAEQFF
TRBJ2-3	TRBV29-1	TRBD2	CSATRLAGGTDTQYF
TRBJ1-1	TRBV6-1	TRBD1	CASSIKTGASSSAFF
TRBJ2-7	TRBV20-1	TRBD1	CSASRGQGYSYEQYF
TRBJ2-5	TRBV15	-	CATSLMTRGYKETQYF
TRBJ2-2	TRBV29-1	-	CSVEGRGGELFF
TRBJ1-6	TRBV3-1	-	CASSQVHTRTNNSPLHF
TRBJ2-7	TRBV7-9	-	CASSFGRDSYEQYF
TRBJ2-7	TRBV19	TRBD1	CASSMTGVEQYF
TRBJ1-6	TRBV20-1	-	CSASRGGNSPLHF
TRBJ1-5	TRBV3-1	-	CASSAKAAGQPQHF
TRBJ2-3	TRBV25-1	TRBD2	CASSALAGAGDTQYF
TRBJ1-6	TRBV2	-	CASTEEAGKNSPLHF
TRBJ2-1	TRBV24-1	TRBD2	CATAREGQHDEQLF
TRBJ2-7	TRBV5-8	TRBD1	CASSNRDRSYEQYF
TRBJ1-1	TRBV29-1	-	CSTLGRGAFF
TRBJ1-2	TRBV20-1	TRBD1	CSARVGTGGAYTF
TRBJ1-1	TRBV3-1	-	CASSQENGVGEAFF
TRBJ2-3	TRBV11-2	TRBD2	CASSERLAGITDTQYF
TRBJ2-7	TRBV20-1	TRBD2	CSASGTRSYEQYF
TRBJ1-2	TRBV20-1	TRBD1	CSARYRDRGIAF
TRBJ2-7	TRBV9	-	CASSVGGGRTNEQYF